The clone carrying this TCR beta chain was seen only once. Its target is unknown. The sample originates from a study of shared clonotypes between healthy human individuals. Study outcomes and limitations: Memory subsets generally showed lower estimated richness than naive subsets. With a handful of donors compared, around 4.7% of naive CD4 clonotypes were shared. Represented genetic and exposure-history diversity was restricted by having few donors.

The DNA input per sorted-subset replicate PCR was 200 ng, corresponding to some 27,000 T cell genomes. Produced via immunoSEQ multiplex PCR; TCRdb's table is partial and in-frame only. The sample lists some 1 million clones; about 75% were seen once. Germline V gene lookup returns CDR1 SEHNR and CDR2 FQNEAQ (reference sequence). V was clipped by 5 bases and J by 5 bases, with 14 bases between them. The CDR3 loop spans 14 amino acids. This sequence originates from a man between 18 and 29 years old in good health. This chain connects TRBV7-9 to TRBJ2-3; D is undetermined. Source material: memory CD4+ T cells sorted from blood. As for subset: CD45RA-negative fraction. The CDR3 loop reads CASSRPAPRDTQYF. The DNA of the CDR3 is TGTGCCAGCAGCCGCCCGGCACCAAGAGATACGCAGTATTTT.